The TCR beta chain under discussion was sequenced for a study of regulatory T cells in long-lasting Graves disease. This clonotype was recorded at least ten times. Arm-PCR of CDR3 regions and iRepertoire HTBI primers were the basis on which TCR beta libraries were built. One entry per CDR3 protein results from TCRdb running MiXCR on the multiplex PCR reads. The repertoire holds about 350,000 distinct CDR3 sequences, with about 17% as singletons. Time point of the sample: newly diagnosed GD, antithyroid drugs for less than 3 months. Following extraction of RNA from PBMCs, that RNA was used to make the TCR library. The CDR3 runs to 14 residues. The V gene's germline CDR1 is DFQATT and CDR2 SNEGSKA (reference sequence). Deletions cut 3 bases from V and 2 bases from J, with 10 bases between. The same sample was also used in a study of T cells in Graves' hyperthyroidism and ophthalmopathy. Per that paper: Patients aged 18 to 65 had newly diagnosed hyperthyroidism of under 2 months' duration. Among thyroid clonotypes expanded above 0.001, most also appeared in blood.

Here the sequenced sample was peripheral blood mononuclear cells (PBMCs), taken at new diagnosis, from a patient treated with antithyroid drugs. The clonotype comes from a woman younger than 30 with Graves disease. The rearrangement joins TRBV20-1 to TRBJ2-2; TRBD1 is a possible D gene (6 bases). CDR3 residues: CSASLDRNTGELFF. The DNA for the CDR3 is TGCAGTGCTAGTTTGGACAGAAACACCGGGGAGCTGTTTTTT.